Below are 25 T cell receptor beta chains sequenced from a single sample in a study of vaccination effects on CD4 cells after COVID-19. This table comes from immunoSEQ multiplex PCR, and its TCRdb copy is limited to in-frame clones, with some not included. This table holds some 79,000 clones, about 70% found once. Sequencing in the ViraFEST assay came after antigen-specific CD4+ T cells had been expanded with viral peptide pools, which were used to stimulate PBMC. Cells that had been cultured for roughly 9 days were the source of isolated CD4+ T cells. Antigens of these TCRs are unknown. The sample here was CD4+ T cells from PBMCs cultured with HCoV-229E spike peptides, taken before COVID-19 vaccination. These receptors were taken from a human donor who received a COVID-19 vaccine.

This chain joins TRBV2 and TRBJ2-7; D call uncertain. The CDR3 runs 13 residues. V lost 8 bases and J lost 7, with 18 bases in between. Germline-derived CDR1 and CDR2 are SNHLY and FYNNEI. The CDR3 region is CASDNRSLREQYV. The CDR3 DNA is TGTGCCAGCGATAACAGATCCTTACGGGAGCAGTACGTC.

The chain employs TRBV5-8 and TRBJ1-2; the D gene is possibly TRBD1 (6 bases). Per germline, CDR1 SGHTS and CDR2 YDEGEE. With 0 bases removed from V and 7 bases from J, the gap between germline ends came to 22 bases. CDR3 length equals 17 residues. The chain's CDR3 is CASSLAGTGTPSRGYTF. The CDR3 DNA follows: TGTGCCAGCAGCTTGGCTGGAACCGGGACACCTTCCCGTGGCTACACCTTC.

The table lists this clone with a few counts. The chain links TRBV6-5 to TRBJ1-2; unclear D gene. CDR1 and CDR2 (germline): MNHEY, SVGAGI. V dropped 4 bases and J dropped 2 bases, with 8 bases sitting between them. This CDR3 comprises 13 residues. CDR3 residues: CASSLDSNYGYTF. The CDR3 DNA is TGTGCCAGCAGTTTAGACTCAAACTATGGCTACACCTTC.

V usage is TRBV5-6 and J usage is TRBJ1-5; D possibly corresponds to TRBD1 (5 bases). Trimming cost V 1 base and J 3 bases, with 11 bases left between them. Looked up from germline, CDR1 is SGHDT and CDR2 is YYEEEE. This CDR3 is built from 15 residues. For the CDR3, the DNA is TGTGCCAGCAGCTTGTGGGGGATTGACAATCAGCCCCAGCATTTT. It codes for CASSLWGIDNQPQHF.

Points on this clone: Other DNA sequences in the same sample also yield this CDR3. The J gene is TRBJ2-7, the V gene TRBV3-1 (or the pseudogene TRBV3-2); TRBD2 aligns across 12 bases. V lost 4 bases and J lost 3; bases outside the gene matches: 4. The CDR3 loop spans 15 amino acids. From germline, CDR1 is LGHDT and CDR2 YNNKEL (reference sequence). The chain's CDR3 is CASSPGLAGNYEQYV. CDR3 bases: TGTGCCAGCAGCCCTGGACTAGCGGGGAACTACGAGCAGTACGTC.

This clone was counted only a few times. The V gene is TRBV5-1, the J gene TRBJ2-2; unclear D gene. The CDR3 is 14 amino acids. V lost 4 bases and J lost 0, with 7 bases in between. The germline V gene encodes CDR1 SGHRS and CDR2 YFSETQ. In DNA, the CDR3 is TGCGCCAGCAGCCTGACAACGAACACCGGGGAGCTGTTTTTT. Amino acid sequence: CASSLTTNTGELFF.

This clone was recorded a few times. This chain connects TRBV19 to TRBJ2-2, with D possibly being TRBD2 (5 bases). With 5 bases removed from V and 7 bases from J, the gap between germline ends came to 11 bases. The CDR3 contains 13 residues. CDR1 LNHDA and CDR2 SQIVND come from the germline V gene (reference sequence). The CDR3 region has the DNA TGTGCCAGTAGTGGGAGAGTAGTCGGGGAGCTGTTTTTT. This translates into CASSGRVVGELFF.

This chain links TRBV7-9 with TRBJ2-1; 11 bases match TRBD2. The germline gives CDR1 SEHNR, CDR2 FQNEAQ (reference sequence). This CDR3 has 17 residues. V shed 2 bases, J shed 5 bases, and the junction held 8 bases outside the gene matches. The CDR3 DNA follows: TGTGCCAGCAGCTTAAGGGGCTGGGGACTAGCGGACAATGAGCAGTTCTTC. Its protein product is CASSLRGWGLADNEQFF.

This clone appeared once. The rearrangement joins TRBV5-4 to TRBJ1-2, with D unresolved. This CDR3 has 13 residues. In germline, CDR1 is SGHNT, CDR2 YYREEE (reference sequence). With 0 bases removed from V and 2 bases from J, the gap between germline ends came to 5 bases. The DNA of the CDR3 is TGTGCCAGCAGCTTGGAAGGGAACTATGGCTACACCTTC. Encoded protein: CASSLEGNYGYTF. Complete variable domain (other parts from reference TRBV5-4 and TRBJ1-2): ETGVTQSPTHLIKTRGQQVTLRCSSQSGHNTVSWYQQALGQGPQFIFQYYREEENGRGNFPPRFSGLQFPNYSSELNVNALELDDSALYLCASSLEGNYGYTFGSGTRLTVV.

This chain links TRBV6-5 with TRBJ1-5; the D is unclear. CDR3 length: 15 residues. Germline CDR1 is MNHEY and CDR2 is SVGAGI. V gave up 0 bases and J gave up 3 bases, with 9 bases separating them. The CDR3 reads CASSYSTVSNQPQHF. Written as DNA, the CDR3 is TGTGCCAGCAGTTACTCGACTGTCTCCAATCAGCCCCAGCATTTT.

This clone has a single count. The V gene is TRBV7-2, the J gene TRBJ2-2; D may correspond to TRBD1 or TRBD2 (5 bases each). The CDR3 has 15 amino acids. V was pared by 5 bases and J by 0 bases, with 10 bases between. Germline V gives CDR1 SGHTA, CDR2 FQGNSA. In DNA form, the CDR3 reads TGTGCCAGCAGCCGGTGGGGGTCGAACACCGGGGAGCTGTTTTTT. It is translated as CASSRWGSNTGELFF.

The genes are TRBV7-9 and TRBJ2-5; possibly TRBD1 for D (5 bases). Trimming took 2 bases from V and 2 from J, leaving 9 bases between them. Germline CDR1 is SEHNR and CDR2 is FQNEAQ (reference sequence). The CDR3 totals 14 residues. The CDR3 loop reads CASSLNTGQETQYF. The DNA for the CDR3 is TGTGCCAGCAGCTTAAACACAGGACAAGAGACCCAGTACTTC.

Here the CDR3 reads CASRYRDSTDTQYF. CDR3 nucleotide sequence: TGTGCCAGCAGGTACAGGGATAGCACAGATACGCAGTATTTT. The V and J genes are TRBV6-5 and TRBJ2-3, with D possibly being TRBD1 (6 bases). The V and J ends lost 6 bases and 0 bases respectively, with 10 bases between them. Germline CDR1 and CDR2: MNHEY and SVGAGI. There are 14 residues in the CDR3.

The chain combines TRBV7-3 with TRBJ2-5; tentatively, D is TRBD1 or TRBD2 (5 bases each). Germline CDR1 is SGHTA and CDR2 is FQGTGA. The CDR3 sequence is 15 residues long. Trimming removed 2 bases at V and 4 bases at J, with 14 bases between. CDR3 coding DNA: TGTGCCAGCAGCTTAGCTAATACCGGGACAGAGACCCAGTACTTC. Translating it yields CASSLANTGTETQYF. The full variable domain, in which reference TRBV7-3 and TRBJ2-5 provide the parts outside the CDR3, is GAGVSQTPSNKVTEKGKYVELRCDPISGHTALYWYRQSLGQGPEFLIYFQGTGAADDSGLPNDRFFAVRPEGSVSTLKIQRTERGDSAVYLCASSLANTGTETQYFGPGTRLLVL.

V and J are TRBV4-1 and TRBJ2-2; D gene unclear. V lost 4 bases and J 7 bases, leaving 16 bases between the germline ends. Per germline, CDR1 MGHRA and CDR2 YSYEKL. The CDR3 spans 15 residues. The CDR3 loop reads CASSRVGIGYGELFF. DNA of the CDR3: TGCGCCAGCAGCCGGGTGGGCATCGGCTACGGGGAGCTGTTTTTT.

V and J are TRBV2 and TRBJ2-3; perhaps TRBD1 as D (6 bases). Trimming stripped 6 bases from V and 2 bases from J, with 15 bases between. Germline CDR1 is SNHLY and CDR2 is FYNNEI. This CDR3 comprises 15 residues. The CDR3 region is CASRGSGANTDTQYF. The CDR3 DNA reads TGTGCCAGCAGGGGATCAGGGGCGAACACAGATACGCAGTATTTT. The full variable domain, in which reference TRBV2 and TRBJ2-3 provide the parts outside the CDR3, is EPEVTQTPSHQVTQMGQEVILRCVPISNHLYFYWYRQILGQKVEFLVSFYNNEISEKSEIFDDQFSVERPDGSNFTLKIRSTKLEDSAMYFCASRGSGANTDTQYFGPGTRLTVL.

The CDR3 DNA is TGTGCCAGCAGCTTAGTTGTGGGGCTAGATACGCAGTATTTT. Protein sequence: CASSLVVGLDTQYF. The J gene is TRBJ2-3, the V gene TRBV11-2, with D possibly matching TRBD1 (5 bases). CDR1 SGHAT and CDR2 FQNNGV come from the germline V gene. The CDR3 contains 14 residues. The V gene lost 1 base and the J gene lost 5 bases, with 10 bases spanning the gap.

The chain couples TRBV29-1 to TRBJ2-5, with TRBD1 identical over 7 bases. V dropped 4 bases and J dropped 5; count of bases not matched to a gene: 10. Germline V gene data show CDR1 as SQVTM and CDR2 as ANQGSEA. This CDR3 is 14 amino acids long. In nucleotides, the CDR3 is TGCAGCGTTGCCCAGGGGGTCCCCTATGAGACCCAGTACTTC. Its translation is CSVAQGVPYETQYF.

The genes are TRBV7-9 and TRBJ2-7; D is possibly TRBD1 (6 bases). V shed 2 bases and J shed 2 bases, with 13 bases lying between them. In germline, CDR1 is SEHNR, CDR2 FQNEAQ (reference sequence). This CDR3 has 15 residues. CDR3 nucleotide sequence: TGTGCCAGCAGCTTAACGGCAGGGGTAGCCTACGAGCAGTACGTC. It encodes CASSLTAGVAYEQYV.

The V and J genes are TRBV30 and TRBJ2-6, with TRBD1 matching over 9 bases. V dropped 3 bases and J dropped 1; count of bases not matched to a gene: 10. Per germline, CDR1 GTSNPN and CDR2 SVGIG (reference sequence). There are 18 residues in the CDR3. CDR3 DNA sequence: TGTGCCTGGAGGGGACAGGGTAGTGGTTGGTCTGGGGCCAACGTCCTGACTTTC. This codes for CAWRGQGSGWSGANVLTF.

This clone has just a few counts. The gene calls are TRBV11-2 and TRBJ2-4; 7 nucleotides agree with TRBD1. J lost 1 base, V lost 5 bases, and 8 bases had no gene match. This CDR3 contains 16 residues. Germline V gene lookup returns CDR1 SGHAT and CDR2 FQNNGV. The CDR3, as DNA: TGTGCCAGCAGCGCCAGACAGGGAAGGGCCAAAAACATTCAGTACTTC. Residues: CASSARQGRAKNIQYF.

The chain links TRBV18 to TRBJ2-7, with a possible D match to TRBD2 (6 bases). Deletions cut 5 bases from V and 4 bases from J, with 15 bases between. The CDR3 totals 14 residues. Germline CDR1 KGHSH, CDR2 LQKENI. The CDR3 loop is CASSEGAGLYEQYV. DNA of the CDR3: TGTGCCAGCTCAGAGGGAGCGGGTCTTTACGAGCAGTACGTC.

The rearrangement links TRBV6-5 to TRBJ2-7; 12 bases are shared with TRBD1. This CDR3 has 15 residues. Germline values: CDR1 MNHEY, CDR2 SVGAGI. V gave up 5 bases and J gave up 3 bases; unmatched junction bases: 5. CDR3 bases: TGTGCCAGCAGTCGACGGGACAGGGGGCTCTACGAGCAGTACGTC. Protein product: CASSRRDRGLYEQYV.

The rearrangement joins TRBV24-1 to TRBJ1-2; D is uncertain. Germline V gene sequence: CDR1 KGHDR, CDR2 SFDVKD. V lost 5 bases to trimming and J lost 1 base, with 7 bases between them. This CDR3 is 13 amino acids long. CDR3 sequence reads: CATSGGGNYGYTF. CDR3 nucleotide sequence: TGTGCCACCAGTGGGGGAGGTAACTATGGCTACACCTTC.

The chain links TRBV2 to TRBJ2-2; 8 positions match TRBD1. After removal of 7 bases from V and 4 bases from J, the junction contained 5 bases not matched to a gene. Per the germline V gene, CDR1 is SNHLY and CDR2 is FYNNEI. The CDR3 sequence is 14 residues long. The CDR3, as DNA: TGTGCCAGCACCGGACAGGGAACCACCGGGGAGCTGTTTTTT. It encodes CASTGQGTTGELFF.